Included here is one T cell receptor beta chain sequence, with context. The antigen is not known. TCRdb's table, derived via immunoSEQ multiplex PCR, lists solely in-frame clones and lacks some. Counted here are 25,000 to 30,000 clones, more than 60% occurring once; the ten biggest clones make up about 9.4%. Germline V gene sequence: CDR1 SGHDT, CDR2 YYEEEE. The CDR3 contains 17 residues. Trimming took 4 bases from V and 3 from J; bases not matched to a gene: 11. With the ViraFEST assay, the study expanded antigen-specific CD4+ T cells using viral peptide pools, then sequenced them. A 10-day culture period preceded the isolation of CD4+ T cells. Participants got two doses of BNT162b2 or mRNA-1273 vaccine. This entry comes from a study of vaccination effects on CD4 cells after COVID-19.

This clonotype originated in a human donor who received a COVID-19 vaccine. V gene TRBV5-6 combines with J gene TRBJ2-2; 8 nucleotides align to TRBD2. The sample was CD4+ T cells from PBMCs cultured with HCoV-NL63 spike peptides, taken after COVID-19 vaccination. The DNA for the CDR3 is TGTGCCAGCAGCCATGACGCGGGACTAGGGTACACCGGGGAGCTGTTTTTT. Translated: CASSHDAGLGYTGELFF.